The 17 T cell receptor beta chains below were found in one sample sequenced in a study of T cells expressing NK-cell markers. TCRdb re-called the 5' RACE reads; every CDR3 protein appears as one record, without DNA. Reported are about 140,000 distinct CDR3 sequences; the ten largest clones contain roughly 12%. Sequencing input: blood T cells: a sorted CD56 or NKG2C T cell subset, CD4+ or CD8+ T cells, or bulk PBMC T cells (not recorded which). The receptors derive from a man younger than 35 in good health.

The chain joins TRBV28 to TRBJ2-5; the D call of TRBD1 rests on TCRdb alone, since no DNA is present to check it. The CDR3 spans 14 residues. Germline CDR1 and CDR2: MDHEN and SYDVKM. CDR3 amino acids: CASRLVGAGETQYF.

This chain uses TRBV20-1 with TRBJ2-6; TCRdb's assignment of TRBD1 cannot be checked, as there is no DNA. The CDR3 spans 19 residues. CDR1 and CDR2 (germline): DFQATT, SNEGSKA (reference sequence). The CDR3 here is CSARDADRGFESGANVLTF.

The chain combines TRBV18 with TRBJ2-5; without DNA, the TCRdb call of TRBD1 cannot be checked. The CDR3 totals 16 residues. Germline V gives CDR1 KGHSH, CDR2 LQKENI. CDR3: CASSPVEQGSPETQYF. The full variable domain, completed using reference TRBV18 and TRBJ2-5, is NAGVMQNPRHLVRRRGQEARLRCSPMKGHSHVYWYRQLPEEGLKFMVYLQKENIIDESGMPKERFSAEFPKEGPSILRIQQVVRGDSAAYFCASSPVEQGSPETQYFGPGTRLLVL.

This rearrangement joins TRBV19 to TRBJ2-1; TCRdb's assignment of TRBD1 cannot be checked, as there is no DNA. Germline-derived CDR1 and CDR2 are LNHDA and SQIVND (reference sequence). CDR3 length equals 13 residues. This CDR3 is CASTVQGANEQFF.

This rearrangement joins TRBV4-1 to TRBJ2-2; TCRdb's D gene call, TRBD1, goes unchecked for lack of DNA. The CDR3 length is 17 residues. Germline V gene lookup returns CDR1 MGHRA and CDR2 YSYEKL. The CDR3: CASRPATGTGSTGELFF.

The chain uses TRBV7-9 and TRBJ1-1; TCRdb names TRBD1, which stays unverified in the absence of DNA. From germline, CDR1 is SEHNR and CDR2 FQNEAQ (reference sequence). The length of the CDR3 is 15 residues. CDR3 amino acids: CASRNVPTQNTEAFF.

The chain couples TRBV11-2 to TRBJ1-5. The V gene's germline CDR1 is SGHAT and CDR2 FQNNGV. This CDR3 comprises 15 residues. The CDR3 sequence: CASSLVQGVRQPQHF.

The chain links TRBV24-1 to TRBJ2-2; as DNA is missing, the TRBD1 call by TCRdb cannot be tested. In germline, CDR1 is KGHDR, CDR2 SFDVKD. This CDR3 comprises 15 residues. Here the CDR3 reads CATSPRTGNTGELFF.

This chain links TRBV5-4 with TRBJ2-7; TCRdb gives TRBD2 as the D gene, but with no DNA this cannot be confirmed. The CDR3 loop spans 13 amino acids. The V gene's germline CDR1 is SGHNT and CDR2 YYREEE (reference sequence). CDR3 sequence reads: CASSRLAGVEQYF.

The genes are TRBV4-1 and TRBJ2-5. CDR1 and CDR2 (germline): MGHRA, YSYEKL. The CDR3 is made up of 17 amino acids. The CDR3 sequence: CASSPPPLGVGQETQYF.

This chain links TRBV3-1 with TRBJ2-1; checking the TCRdb D call of TRBD1 is not possible without DNA. The CDR3 runs 14 residues. Germline-derived CDR1 and CDR2 are LGHDT and YNNKEL (reference sequence). The CDR3 sequence is CASSQDRTYNEQFF.

The chain couples TRBV27 to TRBJ2-2; no DNA is available, so the TRBD1 call from TCRdb remains unchecked. The length of the CDR3 is 16 residues. Germline CDR1 and CDR2: MNHEY and SMNVEV (reference sequence). This CDR3 reads CASRHRDRGNTGELFF.

V and J are TRBV27 and TRBJ2-7; TCRdb's D call of TRBD1 is untestable without DNA. There are 14 residues in the CDR3. Germline CDR1 and CDR2: MNHEY and SMNVEV (reference sequence). The CDR3 protein is CASSPTGGGYEQYF.

The chain recombines TRBV27 with TRBJ2-7; absent DNA, TCRdb's TRBD1 call cannot be checked. The germline gives CDR1 MNHEY, CDR2 SMNVEV (reference sequence). This CDR3 contains 14 residues. The CDR3 protein is CASSLRDNSYEQYF.

The chain employs TRBV5-5 and TRBJ1-2. The V gene's germline CDR1 is SGHKS and CDR2 YYEKEE (reference sequence). The CDR3 sequence is 16 residues long. This CDR3 is CASSFYDGDIYDGYTF. Full variable domain (outside the CDR3, taken from reference TRBV5-5 and TRBJ1-2): DAGVTQSPTHLIKTRGQQVTLRCSPISGHKSVSWYQQVLGQGPQFIFQYYEKEERGRGNFPDRFSARQFPNYSSELNVNALLLGDSALYLCASSFYDGDIYDGYTFGSGTRLTVV.

The J gene is TRBJ2-1, the V gene TRBV25-1. Germline CDR1 and CDR2: MGHDK and SYGVNS. The CDR3 is 15 residues long. CDR3 sequence: CASSEMGFAYNEQFF.

The CDR3 sequence: CASSLGAGAGGMGNEQFF. The chain uses TRBV11-2 and TRBJ2-1; lacking DNA, the TRBD2 call made by TCRdb goes unchecked. The germline CDR1 and CDR2 sequences are SGHAT and FQNNGV. This CDR3 has 18 amino acids.